This T cell receptor beta chain was observed in a study of T cells expressing NK-cell markers. Study-level background: Sorted CD3+CD56-NKG2C+, CD3+CD56+NKG2C+ and CD3+CD56+NKG2C- T cells supplied the TCR beta repertoires. Just one sequenced donor of eight was HCMV-seronegative, while seven were seropositive.

This CDR3 has 14 amino acids. Germline CDR1 is SGHRS and CDR2 is YFSETQ. TCRdb reworked the 5' RACE reads into one entry per CDR3 protein, no DNA. The table for this sample gives about 160,000 distinct CDR3 sequences. The sequenced material came from blood T cells: a sorted CD56 or NKG2C T cell subset, CD4+ or CD8+ T cells, or bulk PBMC T cells (not recorded which). The TCR sequence derives from a woman between 18 and 70 years old in good health. The chain recombines TRBV5-1 with TRBJ2-1; TCRdb's D call, TRBD1, is unchecked because there is no DNA. CDR3 loop: CASSSGDRYNEQFF.